This T cell receptor (beta chain) derives from a study of immune evolution from preneoplasia to lung adenocarcinoma. Some clones are missing from TCRdb's copy, which holds only in-frame ones; the method was immunoSEQ multiplex PCR. This sample has a few thousand clones, with 70% to 75% found just once. This CDR3 region has 12 residues. Germline V lookup: CDR1 SNHLY, CDR2 FYNNEI. The receptor's source is a person aged 55-80 years with lung adenocarcinoma. The V gene is TRBV2, the J gene TRBJ2-1; D is uncertain. The sequenced sample consisted of FFPE lung adenocarcinoma in situ tissue. The CDR3, as DNA: TGTGCTTCTCGCAGCATTTTATATGAGCAGTTCTTC. Its protein product is CASRSILYEQFF.